This TCR beta chain emerged from a study of blood T cells in healthy people across ages. A sample-barcoded 5' primer and a J-beta primer mix were used in a second PCR of about 7 to 11 cycles. Sequencing of every sample gave 2.5 million or more CDR3-containing paired-end reads. TCRdb fed the 5' RACE reads into MiXCR, producing one record per CDR3 protein. The sample lists about 1.4 million distinct CDR3 sequences, approximately 63% occurring once. This CDR3 is built from 14 residues. V lost 4 bases and J lost 0, with 7 bases in between. Germline V gene lookup returns CDR1 MNHEY and CDR2 SMNVEV (reference sequence).

This chain connects TRBV27 to TRBJ1-5; D ambiguous. Specimen: blood. This clonotype was sampled from a man aged 18-30 years in good health. DNA for the CDR3: TGTGCCAGCAGTTCGGTGAATAGCAATCAGCCCCAGCATTTT. As protein: CASSSVNSNQPQHF.